This TCR beta chain was identified in a study of cytomegalovirus exposure and HLA in healthy donors. Study-wide points: A later analysis reportedly identified an Asian-associated ancestry cluster as carrying fewer N-insertions than the roughly 670-donor mean. Most subjects had HLA-A and HLA-B alleles reportedly predicted accurately by TCR beta sequences. V- and J-gene trimming of TCR beta was linked (in a later analysis) to a missense DCLRE1C variant.

PCR used 60 Vbeta primers and 13 Jbeta primers. TCRdb keeps only in-frame clones here, not all; method: immunoSEQ multiplex PCR. The repertoire consists of under 130,000 clones, with approximately 79% occurring once and the leading ten covering approximately 2.8%. Worth noting for this clone: The antigen is not known.

This TCR derives from a woman in her thirties or forties in good health and CMV-seronegative. The sequencing input was PBMCs.

The CDR3 DNA is TGTGCCAGCGCCGGGACAGGGCTCTCCTACGAGCAGTACTTC. Its translation: CASAGTGLSYEQYF. The V and J genes are TRBV19 and TRBJ2-7, with 9 bases matching TRBD1. Germline values: CDR1 LNHDA, CDR2 SQIVND (reference sequence). This CDR3 is built from 14 residues. The V gene end was trimmed by 9 bases and the J gene end by 0 bases; junction bases not matched to a gene: 6. Combining the CDR3 with reference TRBV19 and TRBJ2-7 gives the whole variable domain DGGITQSPKYLFRKEGQNVTLSCEQNLNHDAMYWYRQDPGQGLRLIYYSQIVNDFQKGDIAEGYSVSREKKESFPLTVTSAQKNPTAFYLCASAGTGLSYEQYFGPGTRLTVT.